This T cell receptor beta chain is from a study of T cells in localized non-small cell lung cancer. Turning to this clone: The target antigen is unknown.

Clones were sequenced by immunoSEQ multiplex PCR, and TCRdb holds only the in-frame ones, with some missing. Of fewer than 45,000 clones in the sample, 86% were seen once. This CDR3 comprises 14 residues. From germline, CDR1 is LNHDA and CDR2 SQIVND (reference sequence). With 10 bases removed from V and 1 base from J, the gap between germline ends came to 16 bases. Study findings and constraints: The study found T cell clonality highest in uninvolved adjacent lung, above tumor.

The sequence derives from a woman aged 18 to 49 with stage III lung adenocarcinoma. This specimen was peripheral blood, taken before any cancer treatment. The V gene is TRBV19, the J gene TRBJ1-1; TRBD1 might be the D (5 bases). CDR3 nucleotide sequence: TGTGCCACAACTCCTAGGGGTCGGAACACTGAAGCTTTCTTT. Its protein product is CATTPRGRNTEAFF.